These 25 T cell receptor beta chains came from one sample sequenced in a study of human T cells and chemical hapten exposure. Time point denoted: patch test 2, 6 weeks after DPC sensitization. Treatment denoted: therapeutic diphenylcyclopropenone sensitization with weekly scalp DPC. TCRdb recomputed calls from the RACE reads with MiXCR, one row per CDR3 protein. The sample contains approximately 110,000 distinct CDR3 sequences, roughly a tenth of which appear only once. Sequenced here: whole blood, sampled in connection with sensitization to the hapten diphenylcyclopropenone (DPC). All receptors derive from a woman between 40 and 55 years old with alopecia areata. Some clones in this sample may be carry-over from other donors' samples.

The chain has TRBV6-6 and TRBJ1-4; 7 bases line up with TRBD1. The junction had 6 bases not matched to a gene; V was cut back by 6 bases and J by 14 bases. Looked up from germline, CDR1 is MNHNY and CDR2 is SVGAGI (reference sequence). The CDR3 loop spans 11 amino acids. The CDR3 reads CASRTGAVLFF. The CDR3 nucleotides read TGTGCCAGCAGAACAGGGGCTGTGCTGTTTTTT.

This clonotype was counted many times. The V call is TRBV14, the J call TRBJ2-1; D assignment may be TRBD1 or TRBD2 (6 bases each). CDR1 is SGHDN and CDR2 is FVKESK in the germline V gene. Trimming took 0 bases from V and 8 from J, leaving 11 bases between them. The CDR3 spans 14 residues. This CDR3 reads CASSQDPGAYEQFF. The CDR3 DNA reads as TGTGCCAGCAGCCAAGATCCGGGGGCATATGAGCAGTTCTTC.

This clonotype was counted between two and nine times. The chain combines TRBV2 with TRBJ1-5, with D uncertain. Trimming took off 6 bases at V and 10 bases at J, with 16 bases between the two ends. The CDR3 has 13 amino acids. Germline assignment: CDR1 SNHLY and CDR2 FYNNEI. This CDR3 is CASRLGLYGPQHF. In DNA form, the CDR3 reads TGTGCCAGCAGGCTCGGGCTATATGGTCCCCAGCATTTT.

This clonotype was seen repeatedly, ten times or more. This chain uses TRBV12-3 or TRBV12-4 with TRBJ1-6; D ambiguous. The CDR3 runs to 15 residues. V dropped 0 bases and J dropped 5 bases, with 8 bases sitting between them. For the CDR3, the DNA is TGTGCCAGCAGTTTAGCCAGCCACAATAATTCACCCCTCCACTTT. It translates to CASSLASHNNSPLHF.

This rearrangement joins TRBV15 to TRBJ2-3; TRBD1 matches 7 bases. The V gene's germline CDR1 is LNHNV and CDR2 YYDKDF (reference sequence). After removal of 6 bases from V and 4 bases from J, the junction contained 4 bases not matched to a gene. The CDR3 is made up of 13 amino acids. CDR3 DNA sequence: TGTGCCACCAGAACAACAGGGGCAGATACGCAGTATTTT. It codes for CATRTTGADTQYF.

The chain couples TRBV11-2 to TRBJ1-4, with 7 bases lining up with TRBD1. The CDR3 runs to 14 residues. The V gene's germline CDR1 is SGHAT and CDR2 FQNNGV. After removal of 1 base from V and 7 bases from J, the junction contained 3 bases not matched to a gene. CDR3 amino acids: CASSLARGTEKLFF. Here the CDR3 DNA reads TGTGCCAGCAGCTTAGCCAGGGGGACTGAAAAACTGTTTTTT.

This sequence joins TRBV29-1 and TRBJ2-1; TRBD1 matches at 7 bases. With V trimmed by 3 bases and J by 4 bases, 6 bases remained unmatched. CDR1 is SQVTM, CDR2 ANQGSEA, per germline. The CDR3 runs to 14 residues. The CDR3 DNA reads TGCAGCGTTGATGGCAGGGGGTCGTACAATGAGCAGTTCTTC. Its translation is CSVDGRGSYNEQFF.

In DNA, the CDR3 is TGTGCCACCAGTGATTCGGCGGGCAGGGCATGGGCCGGGGAGCTGTTTTTT. Amino acids: CATSDSAGRAWAGELFF. V and J are TRBV24-1 and TRBJ2-2; D assignment may be TRBD1 or TRBD2 (5 bases each). With 2 bases removed from V and 6 bases from J, the gap between germline ends came to 18 bases. The CDR3 runs to 17 residues. Germline V gene lookup returns CDR1 KGHDR and CDR2 SFDVKD.

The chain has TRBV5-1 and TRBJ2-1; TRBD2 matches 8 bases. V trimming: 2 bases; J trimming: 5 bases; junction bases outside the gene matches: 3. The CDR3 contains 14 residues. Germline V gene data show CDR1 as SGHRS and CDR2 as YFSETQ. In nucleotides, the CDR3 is TGCGCCAGCAGCTTTGCGGGACTAGACAATGAGCAGTTCTTC. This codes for CASSFAGLDNEQFF.

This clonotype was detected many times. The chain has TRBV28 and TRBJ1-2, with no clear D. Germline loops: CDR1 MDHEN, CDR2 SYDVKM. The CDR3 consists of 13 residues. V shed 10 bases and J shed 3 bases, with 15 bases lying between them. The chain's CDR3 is CAIRDGSDYGYTF. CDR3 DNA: TGTGCCATAAGAGACGGTTCTGACTATGGCTACACCTTC.

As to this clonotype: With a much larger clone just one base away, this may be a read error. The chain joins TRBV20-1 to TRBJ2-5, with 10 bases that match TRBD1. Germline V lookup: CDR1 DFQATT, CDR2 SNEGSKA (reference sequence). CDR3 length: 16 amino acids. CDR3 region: CNAWGSGTGVIGTQYF. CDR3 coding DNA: TGCAATGCTTGGGGGTCCGGGACAGGGGTGATCGGGACCCAGTACTTC.

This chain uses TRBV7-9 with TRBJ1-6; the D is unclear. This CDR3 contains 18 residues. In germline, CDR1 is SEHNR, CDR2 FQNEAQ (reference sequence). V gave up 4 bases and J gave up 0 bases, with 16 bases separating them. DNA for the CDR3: TGTGCCAGCAGCTCTACCCAACAACGGGGCTCCTATAATTCACCCCTCCACTTT. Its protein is CASSSTQQRGSYNSPLHF.

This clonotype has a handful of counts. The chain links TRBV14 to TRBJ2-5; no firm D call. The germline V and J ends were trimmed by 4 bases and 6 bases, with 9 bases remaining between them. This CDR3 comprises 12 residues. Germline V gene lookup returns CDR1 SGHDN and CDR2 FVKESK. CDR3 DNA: TGTGCCAGCAGCCCCACCCACCAGACCCAGTACTTC. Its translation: CASSPTHQTQYF. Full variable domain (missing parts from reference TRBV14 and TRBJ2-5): EAGVTQFPSHSVIEKGQTVTLRCDPISGHDNLYWYRRVMGKEIKFLLHFVKESKQDESGMPNNRFLAERTGGTYSTLKVQPAELEDSGVYFCASSPTHQTQYFGPGTRLLVL.

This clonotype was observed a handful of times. The CDR3 sequence is CAISAWPGNTGELFF. The CDR3 DNA is TGTGCCATCAGTGCTTGGCCAGGAAACACCGGGGAGCTGTTTTTT. V and J are TRBV10-3 and TRBJ2-2, with unresolved D. Germline-derived CDR1 and CDR2 are ENHRY and SYGVKD. The CDR3 sequence is 15 residues long. Trimming left V 4 bases short and J 2 bases short, with 11 bases between.

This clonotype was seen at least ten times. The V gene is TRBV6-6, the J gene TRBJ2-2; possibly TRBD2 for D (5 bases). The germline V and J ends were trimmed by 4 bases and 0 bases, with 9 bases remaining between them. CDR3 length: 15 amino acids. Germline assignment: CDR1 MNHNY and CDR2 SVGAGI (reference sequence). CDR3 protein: CASSLDGTNTGELFF. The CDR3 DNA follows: TGTGCCAGCAGTTTGGACGGGACGAACACCGGGGAGCTGTTTTTT.

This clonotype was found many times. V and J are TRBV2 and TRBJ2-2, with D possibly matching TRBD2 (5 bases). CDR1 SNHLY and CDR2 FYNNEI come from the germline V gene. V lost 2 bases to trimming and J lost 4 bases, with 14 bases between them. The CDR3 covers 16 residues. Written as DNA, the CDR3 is TGTGCCAGCAGTGAAAGTCCAGCTGGGAGCACCGGGGAGCTGTTTTTT. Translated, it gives CASSESPAGSTGELFF.

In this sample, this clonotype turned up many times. In nucleotides, the CDR3 is TGTGCCAGATCTTACAACAGGGACACTGAAGCTTTCTTT. It codes for CARSYNRDTEAFF. The chain uses TRBV2 and TRBJ1-1; maybe TRBD1 (6 bases). The CDR3 consists of 13 residues. Germline CDR1 SNHLY, CDR2 FYNNEI. Trimming removed 9 bases from V and 3 bases from J, with 14 bases in between.

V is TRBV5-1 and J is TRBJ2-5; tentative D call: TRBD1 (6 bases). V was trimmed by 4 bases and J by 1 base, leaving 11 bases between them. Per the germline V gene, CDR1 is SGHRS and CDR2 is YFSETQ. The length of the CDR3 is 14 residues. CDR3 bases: TGCGCCAGCAGCCTAGGACAGAGCCAAGAGACCCAGTACTTC. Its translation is CASSLGQSQETQYF.

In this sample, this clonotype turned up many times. The CDR3 protein is CASSVAPGATDTQYF. In DNA, the CDR3 is TGTGCCAGCAGCGTAGCCCCAGGGGCCACAGATACGCAGTATTTT. V usage is TRBV9 and J usage is TRBJ2-3; D is possibly TRBD1 (6 bases). The CDR3 is 15 amino acids. The germline V gene has CDR1 SGDLS and CDR2 YYNGEE. Trimming pared 0 bases from V and 2 bases from J, leaving 10 bases between. The full variable domain, rest sourced from reference TRBV9 and TRBJ2-3, is DSGVTQTPKHLITATGQRVTLRCSPRSGDLSVYWYQQSLDQGLQFLIQYYNGEERAKGNILERFSAQQFPDLHSELNLSSLELGDSALYFCASSVAPGATDTQYFGPGTRLTVL.

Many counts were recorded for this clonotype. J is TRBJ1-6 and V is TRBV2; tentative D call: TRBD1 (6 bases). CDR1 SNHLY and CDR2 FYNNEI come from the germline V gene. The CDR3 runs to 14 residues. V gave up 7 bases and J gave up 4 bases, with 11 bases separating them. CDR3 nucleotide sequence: TGTGCCAGCAAAACAGGGCTTTATAATTCACCCCTCCACTTT. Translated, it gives CASKTGLYNSPLHF.

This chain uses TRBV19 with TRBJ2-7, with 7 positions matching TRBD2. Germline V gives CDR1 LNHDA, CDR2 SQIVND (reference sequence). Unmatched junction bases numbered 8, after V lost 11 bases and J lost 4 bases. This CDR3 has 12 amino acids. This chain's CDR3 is CAVGGRGYEQYF. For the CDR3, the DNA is TGTGCCGTGGGAGGGCGAGGTTACGAGCAGTACTTC.

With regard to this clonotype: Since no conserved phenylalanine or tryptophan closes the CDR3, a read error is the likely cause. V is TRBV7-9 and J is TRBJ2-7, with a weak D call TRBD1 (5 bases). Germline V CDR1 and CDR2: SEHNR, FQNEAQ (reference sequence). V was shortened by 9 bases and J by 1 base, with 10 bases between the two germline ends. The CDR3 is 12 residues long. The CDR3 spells CARQETSYEQYY. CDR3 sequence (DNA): TGTGCCAGACAGGAGACTTCCTACGAGCAGTACTAC.

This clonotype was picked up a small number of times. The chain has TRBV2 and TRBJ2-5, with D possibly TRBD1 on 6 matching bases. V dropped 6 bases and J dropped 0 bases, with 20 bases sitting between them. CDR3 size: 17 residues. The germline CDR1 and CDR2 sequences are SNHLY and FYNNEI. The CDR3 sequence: CASRPGQTSSYQETQYF. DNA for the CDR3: TGTGCCAGCAGACCCGGACAGACCTCCTCGTACCAAGAGACCCAGTACTTC.

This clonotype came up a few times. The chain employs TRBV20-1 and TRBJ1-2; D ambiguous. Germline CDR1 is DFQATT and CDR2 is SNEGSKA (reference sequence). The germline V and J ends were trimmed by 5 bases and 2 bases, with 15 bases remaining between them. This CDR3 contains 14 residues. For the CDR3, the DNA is TGCAGTGCTGGGCTAACTCTCATAAACTATGGCTACACCTTC. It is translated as CSAGLTLINYGYTF.

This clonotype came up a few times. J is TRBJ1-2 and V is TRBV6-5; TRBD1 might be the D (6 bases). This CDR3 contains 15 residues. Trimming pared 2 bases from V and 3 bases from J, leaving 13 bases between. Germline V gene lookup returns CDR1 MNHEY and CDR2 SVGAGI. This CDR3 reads CASSYRGRGDYGYTF. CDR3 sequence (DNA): TGTGCCAGCAGTTACCGCGGAAGGGGGGACTATGGCTACACCTTC.